Detailed here is one TCR beta chain. What it binds is not known. Sequenced by immunoSEQ multiplex PCR; TCRdb stores in-frame clones only, minus some. This table holds roughly 9,400 clones, 80% to 95% found once. V was shortened by 0 bases and J by 3 bases, with 10 bases between the two germline ends. CDR1 and CDR2 (germline): SGHRS, YFSETQ. This CDR3 has 15 amino acids. This entry is derived from a study of STAT3 mutations in large granular lymphocyte leukemia. Study-level findings and limits: Every T-cell large granular lymphocyte leukemia patient had at least one immunodominant TCR beta clonotype. Persisting codominant clonotypes may have hidden a small pathogenic clone.

The specimen sequenced was peripheral blood mononuclear cells. The clonotype comes from a man in his fifties or sixties with T-cell large granular lymphocyte leukemia. Some clones in this sample may be carry-over from other donors' samples. The chain has TRBV5-1 and TRBJ2-1; D is possibly TRBD2 (6 bases). The CDR3 reads CASSLGGMVYNEQFF. The CDR3 region has the DNA TGCGCCAGCAGCTTGGGCGGGATGGTCTACAATGAGCAGTTCTTC.